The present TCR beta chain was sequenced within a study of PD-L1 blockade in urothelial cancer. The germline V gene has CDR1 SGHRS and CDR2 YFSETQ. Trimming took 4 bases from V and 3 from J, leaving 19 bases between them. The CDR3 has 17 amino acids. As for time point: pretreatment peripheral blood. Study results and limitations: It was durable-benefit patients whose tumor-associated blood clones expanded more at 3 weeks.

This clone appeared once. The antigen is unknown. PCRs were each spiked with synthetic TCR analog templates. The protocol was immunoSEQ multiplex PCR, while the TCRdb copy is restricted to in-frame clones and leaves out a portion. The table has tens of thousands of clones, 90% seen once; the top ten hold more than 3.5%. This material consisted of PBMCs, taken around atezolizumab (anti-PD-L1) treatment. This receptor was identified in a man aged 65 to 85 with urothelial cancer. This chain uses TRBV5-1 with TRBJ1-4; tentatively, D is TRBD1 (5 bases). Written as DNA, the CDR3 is TGCGCCAGCAGCAGCGGGACGCCCCCTCAGGCTAATGAAAAACTGTTTTTT. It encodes CASSSGTPPQANEKLFF.